These 11 T cell receptor beta chains share one sample of origin, sequenced in a study of spatial heterogeneity in lung cancer (dated 2019 in TCRdb). The sample's time point, from its label and the paper: sample taken at primary tumor resection. Whole RNA extracted from tumor and nontumor lung tissue, or from cryopreserved PBMC samples, was used for TCR sequencing without cell sorting. Library creation used 5' RACE. Sequencing was performed on a NextSeq 500. TCRdb ran its own pipeline on the public reads, namely fastp trimming at Q25 and MiXCR clone calling, and kept in-frame beta chains. Each entry merges the rows of one CDR3 protein and shows their most common DNA and genes. The sample contains 60,000 to 65,000 distinct CDR3 sequences, 7.5% to 8.5% of them found a single time. Over 13% of the sample is in the top ten clones. The source material was PBMCs, sampled at surgery. The source of these receptors is a female donor with early-stage non-small cell lung cancer.

The gene calls are TRBV10-3 and TRBJ2-5; either TRBD1 or TRBD2 may fit D (5 bases each). The V gene's germline CDR1 is ENHRY and CDR2 SYGVKD. This CDR3 is built from 15 residues. V gave up 10 bases and J gave up 5 bases, with 23 bases separating them. CDR3 in DNA: TGTGCCACCAAAACAGGACTCAACCCGGGGGAGACCCAGTACTTC. This codes for CATKTGLNPGETQYF.

V gene TRBV6-1 combines with J gene TRBJ1-1; a weak D match, TRBD1 (5 bases). This CDR3 is 13 amino acids long. The germline V gene encodes CDR1 MNHNS and CDR2 SASEGT. Between the trimmed V and J ends, which lost 7 bases and 5 bases, there was a span of 14 bases. The CDR3 coding sequence is TGTGCCAGCAAAATGGGGGGAGAGACTGAAGCTTTCTTT. This encodes CASKMGGETEAFF.

This clonotype was counted between two and nine times. The V and J genes are TRBV27 and TRBJ1-2; D might be TRBD1 (6 bases). With 3 bases removed from V and 7 bases from J, the gap between germline ends came to 15 bases. Germline values: CDR1 MNHEY, CDR2 SMNVEV (reference sequence). This CDR3 contains 14 residues. CDR3 region: CASSFQDRRSGYTF. The CDR3, as DNA: TGTGCCAGCAGTTTTCAAGACAGGCGGTCTGGCTACACCTTC.

This clonotype came up many times. The chain employs TRBV25-1 and TRBJ2-2; the D is unclear. Germline values: CDR1 MGHDK, CDR2 SYGVNS. The CDR3 consists of 15 residues. Trimming removed 4 bases at V and 9 bases at J, with 18 bases between. This CDR3 reads CASSVTDGPRRELFF. In DNA form, the CDR3 reads TGTGCCAGCAGTGTGACGGATGGACCGAGACGGGAGCTGTTTTTT.

The sample holds many counts of this clonotype. The chain carries TRBV5-1 and TRBJ2-5; no definite D call. Germline lookup yields CDR1 SGHRS and CDR2 YFSETQ. The CDR3 has 13 residues. The germline V and J ends were trimmed by 0 bases and 2 bases, with 5 bases remaining between them. The CDR3 DNA follows: TGCGCCAGCAGCTTGGTGGGACAAGAGACCCAGTACTTC. Amino acids: CASSLVGQETQYF.

CDR3 bases: TGTGCCAGCAGTCCGCGACAGGGTAATGGCTACACCTTC. It is translated as CASSPRQGNGYTF. The genes are TRBV12-3 or TRBV12-4 and TRBJ1-2; 7 bases match TRBD1. This CDR3 is 13 amino acids long. V trimming: 5 bases; J trimming: 6 bases; junction bases outside the gene matches: 6.

In the case of this clonotype: This may arise from a read error, as a much more abundant clone is one base away. J is TRBJ1-1 and V is TRBV7-9; D unclear. V lost 8 bases, J lost 10 bases, and 20 bases lay in between. The CDR3 spans 13 residues. CDR1 and CDR2 (germline): SEHNR, FQNEAQ (reference sequence). The CDR3: CASFPPGVPAAFF. CDR3 bases: TGTGCCAGCTTCCCCCCGGGAGTCCCTGCAGCTTTCTTT.

This clonotype has only a few counts. The V gene is TRBV2, the J gene TRBJ1-5; weak D call: TRBD1 (5 bases). CDR3 size: 14 residues. Trimming removed 4 bases at V and 7 bases at J, with 14 bases between. Germline CDR1 reads SNHLY; CDR2 reads FYNNEI. The CDR3 protein is CASSGGGGAQPQHF. The CDR3 nucleotides are TGTGCCAGCAGTGGTGGCGGAGGGGCGCAGCCCCAGCATTTT.

This clonotype was detected many times. This chain joins TRBV20-1 and TRBJ2-7; 13 bases agree with TRBD2. The ends lost 5 bases at V and 3 bases at J; junction bases unmatched: 4. This CDR3 has 14 residues. Germline CDR1 and CDR2: DFQATT and SNEGSKA (reference sequence). In DNA, the CDR3 is TGCAGTGCTCCACTAGCGGGAGGGGTCTACGAGCAGTACTTC. Residues: CSAPLAGGVYEQYF.

At least ten counts were recorded for this clonotype. The rearrangement joins TRBV12-3 or TRBV12-4 to TRBJ1-3; perhaps TRBD1 as D (6 bases). Trimming shortened V by 6 bases and J by 0 bases, and 6 bases separated the two germline ends. The CDR3 totals 13 residues. The CDR3 loop reads CASRQGSGNTIYF. DNA of the CDR3: TGTGCCAGCAGACAGGGCTCTGGAAACACCATATATTTT.

This clonotype was detected only a few times. The chain employs TRBV2 and TRBJ2-3; 7 nucleotides line up with TRBD1. Germline V lookup: CDR1 SNHLY, CDR2 FYNNEI. The CDR3 is 14 amino acids. The V segment lost 6 bases and the J segment 3 bases; nucleotides outside the gene matches: 6. The CDR3 nucleotides read TGTGCCAGCAGGCCCGGGACAGTTACAGATACGCAGTATTTT. It is translated as CASRPGTVTDTQYF.